This TCR beta chain was sequenced in a study of shared clonotypes between healthy human individuals. Study details: Participating donors consisted of a couple of women and a few men aged 18 to 49.

A CD45RA+ naive subset and a CD45RA-negative memory subset were split from CD4+ cells. Assay: immunoSEQ multiplex PCR; the TCRdb copy retains only in-frame clones and omits some. Here the sample spans about 960,000 clones, about three quarters being singletons. The V gene lost 4 bases and the J gene lost 9 bases, with 13 bases spanning the gap. The length of the CDR3 is 12 residues. CDR1 MNHNY and CDR2 SVGAGI come from the germline V gene (reference sequence). The sequenced sample consisted of memory CD4+ T cells sorted from blood. As to subset: CD45RA-negative fraction. The chain couples TRBV6-6 to TRBJ2-7, with D perhaps matching TRBD2 (5 bases). This sequence originates from a man younger than 30 in good health. The CDR3 DNA reads as TGTGCCAGCAGTTCCACCGCGGGTATGCAGTACTTC. Protein sequence: CASSSTAGMQYF.